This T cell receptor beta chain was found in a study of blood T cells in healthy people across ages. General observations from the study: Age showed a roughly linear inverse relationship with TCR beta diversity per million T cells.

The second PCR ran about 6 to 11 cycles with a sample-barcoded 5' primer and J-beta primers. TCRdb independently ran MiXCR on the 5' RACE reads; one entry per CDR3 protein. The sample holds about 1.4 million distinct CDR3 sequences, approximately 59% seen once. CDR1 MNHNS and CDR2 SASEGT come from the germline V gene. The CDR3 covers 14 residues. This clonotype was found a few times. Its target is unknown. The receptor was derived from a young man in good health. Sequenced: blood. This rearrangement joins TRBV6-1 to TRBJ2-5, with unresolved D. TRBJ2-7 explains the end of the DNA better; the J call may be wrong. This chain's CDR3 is CASSELHLPYEQYF. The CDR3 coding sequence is TGTGCCAGCAGTGAGCTTCACCTTCCCTACGAGCAGTACTTC.